This entry features one T cell receptor (beta chain) sequence. This sample stems from a study of cytomegalovirus exposure and HLA in healthy donors. The table came from immunoSEQ multiplex PCR; TCRdb's copy has only in-frame clones and leaves some out. The sample carries under 300,000 clones, approximately 83% recorded once. The V gene's germline CDR1 is GTSNPN and CDR2 SVGIG (reference sequence). V gave up 0 bases and J gave up 1 base, with 13 bases separating them. There are 16 residues in the CDR3. This sequence was found in a woman aged 25 to 39 in good health and CMV-seropositive. Sequencing used PBMCs. The chain recombines TRBV30 with TRBJ1-3; the D is unclear. The CDR3: CAWSVQRRASGNTIYF. The CDR3, as DNA: TGTGCCTGGAGTGTCCAACGGAGGGCGTCTGGAAACACCATATATTTT.